This T cell receptor beta chain is drawn from a study of CD8+CD57+ T cells in acquired aplastic anemia. Study background: When averaged, DNA from sorted CD4+ and CD8+ cells came to about 3 ug. Study-level findings and limits: Shared by patients and controls, nearly 30 CD8+ CDR3s were abundant in patients. Statistical testing detected no significant gap in CD8+ Simpson's diversity between patients and controls.

The CDR3 runs 15 residues. From germline, CDR1 is SGHTA and CDR2 FQGNSA. This clonotype was observed once. What it binds is not known. Germline and junction disagree at one end, which may indicate a read error. Previously, flow cytometry had revealed CD8+CD57+ cell expansion in the patients chosen for sequencing. Genomic DNA acted as the template from which TCR beta VDJ combination and CDR3 sequence profiling were carried out. TCRdb re-called the reads through MiXCR, storing one row per CDR3 protein. In the table there are fewer than 300,000 distinct CDR3 sequences, roughly 82% of which are singletons.

The sample taken for sequencing was sorted CD4+, CD8+, or CD8+CD57+ T cells (not recorded which) from PBMCs. This receptor was taken from a human donor with aplastic anemia. The J gene is TRBJ2-3, the V gene TRBV7-2, with TRBD1 matching over 9 bases. DNA of the CDR3: TGTGCCAGCAGCTTGGGACAGGGAACCACAGAGACGCAGTATTTT. It translates to CASSLGQGTTETQYF.